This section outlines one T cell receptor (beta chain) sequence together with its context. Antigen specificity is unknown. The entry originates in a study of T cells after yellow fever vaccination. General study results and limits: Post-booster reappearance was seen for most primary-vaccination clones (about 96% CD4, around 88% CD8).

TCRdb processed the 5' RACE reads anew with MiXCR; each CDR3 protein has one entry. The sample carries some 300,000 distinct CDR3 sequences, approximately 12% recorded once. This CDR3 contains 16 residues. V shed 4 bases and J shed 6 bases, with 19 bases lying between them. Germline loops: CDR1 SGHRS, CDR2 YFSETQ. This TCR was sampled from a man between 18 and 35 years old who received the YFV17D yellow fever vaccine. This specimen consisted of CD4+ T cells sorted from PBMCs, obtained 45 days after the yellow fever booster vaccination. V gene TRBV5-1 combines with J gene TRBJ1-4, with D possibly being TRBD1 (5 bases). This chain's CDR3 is CASSVGPDRYYEKLFF. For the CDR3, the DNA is TGCGCCAGCAGCGTGGGACCCGACAGATACTATGAAAAACTGTTTTTT.